This TCR beta chain was found in a study of blood T cell repertoires in COVID-19. Profiled with immunoSEQ multiplex PCR; TCRdb holds only in-frame clones, not every one. This table holds more than 300,000 clones, more than 75% found once. This clone has just one count. The J segment lost 6 bases and the V segment lost 4 bases, leaving 9 bases of the junction unmatched. Germline assignment: CDR1 ENHRY and CDR2 SYGVKD. CDR3 size: 16 residues. Sequences were obtained from peripheral blood. The TCR originated in a woman aged 25 to 39 with COVID-19, enrolled during active disease. The chain uses TRBV10-3 and TRBJ2-2, with 9 nucleotides matching TRBD2. The CDR3 nucleotides read TGTGCCATCAGTGGGGTTCCGGGACTAGCCCCCGGGGAGCTGTTTTTT. The encoded protein is CAISGVPGLAPGELFF.